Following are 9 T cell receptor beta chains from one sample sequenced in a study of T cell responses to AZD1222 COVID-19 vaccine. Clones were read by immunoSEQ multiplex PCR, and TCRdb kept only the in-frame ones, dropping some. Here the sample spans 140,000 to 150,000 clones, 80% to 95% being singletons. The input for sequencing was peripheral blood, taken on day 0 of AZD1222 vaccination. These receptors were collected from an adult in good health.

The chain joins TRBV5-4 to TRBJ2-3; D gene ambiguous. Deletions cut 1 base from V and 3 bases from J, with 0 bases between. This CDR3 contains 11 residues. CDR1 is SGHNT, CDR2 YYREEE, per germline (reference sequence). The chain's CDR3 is CASSLTDTQYF. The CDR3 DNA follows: TGTGCCAGCAGCTTGACAGATACGCAGTATTTT.

The CDR3 nucleotides are TGTGCCACCAGCAGAGATGGGAATCTTGATTCACCCCTCCACTTT. The encoded protein is CATSRDGNLDSPLHF. J is TRBJ1-6 and V is TRBV15; D is unresolved. CDR1 LNHNV and CDR2 YYDKDF come from the germline V gene (reference sequence). This CDR3 region has 15 residues. The V gene lost 0 bases and the J gene lost 8 bases, with 11 bases spanning the gap.

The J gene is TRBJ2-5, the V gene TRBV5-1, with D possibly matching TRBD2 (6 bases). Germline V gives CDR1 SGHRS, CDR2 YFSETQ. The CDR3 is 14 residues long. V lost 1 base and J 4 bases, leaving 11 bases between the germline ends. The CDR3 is CASSLNPGVETQYF. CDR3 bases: TGCGCCAGCAGCTTGAATCCGGGGGTAGAGACCCAGTACTTC.

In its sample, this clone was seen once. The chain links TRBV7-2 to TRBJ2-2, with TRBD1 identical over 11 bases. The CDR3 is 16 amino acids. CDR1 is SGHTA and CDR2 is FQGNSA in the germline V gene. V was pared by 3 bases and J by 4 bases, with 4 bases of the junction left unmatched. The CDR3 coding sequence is TGTGCCAGCAGCTTGGCCGGGACAGGGGGCACCGGGGAGCTGTTTTTT. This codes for CASSLAGTGGTGELFF.

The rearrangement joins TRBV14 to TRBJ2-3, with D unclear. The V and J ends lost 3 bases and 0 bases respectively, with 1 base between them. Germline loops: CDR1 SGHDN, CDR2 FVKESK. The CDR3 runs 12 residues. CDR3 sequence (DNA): TGTGCCAGCAGCCAGAGCACAGATACGCAGTATTTT. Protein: CASSQSTDTQYF. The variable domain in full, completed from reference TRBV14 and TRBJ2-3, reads EAGVTQFPSHSVIEKGQTVTLRCDPISGHDNLYWYRRVMGKEIKFLLHFVKESKQDESGMPNNRFLAERTGGTYSTLKVQPAELEDSGVYFCASSQSTDTQYFGPGTRLTVL.

CDR3 sequence: CASSYSARSSYEQYF. The CDR3 nucleotides are TGTGCCAGCAGTTACTCGGCGAGGAGCTCCTACGAGCAGTACTTC. V is TRBV6-5 and J is TRBJ2-7; D is uncertain. The V end was cut by 0 bases, the J end by 0 bases, with 9 bases between. CDR3 length: 15 residues. Germline CDR1 and CDR2: MNHEY and SVGAGI.

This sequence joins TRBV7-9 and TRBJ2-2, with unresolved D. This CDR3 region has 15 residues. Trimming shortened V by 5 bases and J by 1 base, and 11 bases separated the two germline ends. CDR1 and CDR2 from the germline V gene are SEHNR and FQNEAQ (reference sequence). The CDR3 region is CASSRAPQNTGELFF. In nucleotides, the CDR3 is TGTGCCAGCAGCCGAGCCCCACAGAACACCGGGGAGCTGTTTTTT.

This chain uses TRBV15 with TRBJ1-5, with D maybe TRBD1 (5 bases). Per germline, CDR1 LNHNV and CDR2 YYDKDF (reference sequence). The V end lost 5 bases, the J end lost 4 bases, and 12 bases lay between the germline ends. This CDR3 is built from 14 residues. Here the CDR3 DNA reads TGTGCCACCAGCCAAGACAGAGCAAATCAGCCCCAGCATTTT. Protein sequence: CATSQDRANQPQHF.

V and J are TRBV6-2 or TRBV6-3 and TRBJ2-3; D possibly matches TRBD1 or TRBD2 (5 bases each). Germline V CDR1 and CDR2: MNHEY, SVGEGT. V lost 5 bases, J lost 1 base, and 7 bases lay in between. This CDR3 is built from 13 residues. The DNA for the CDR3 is TGTGCCAGCAGTCGAGGGGGCACAGATACGCAGTATTTT. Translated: CASSRGGTDTQYF.